Detailed here is one T cell receptor beta chain. The sample belongs to a study of blood T cell repertoires in COVID-19. Across the whole study: In each case, the material was cDNA or gDNA derived from T cells, B-cell-depleted T cells, or PBMCs.

Germline loops: CDR1 SGHTA, CDR2 FQGNSA. Trimming pared 2 bases from V and 9 bases from J, leaving 17 bases between. CDR3 length: 15 amino acids. The protocol was immunoSEQ multiplex PCR, while the TCRdb copy is restricted to in-frame clones and leaves out a portion. The data show 150,000 or so clones, 82% seen once. Sequencing was carried out using peripheral blood. V and J are TRBV7-2 and TRBJ2-1, with D possibly matching TRBD2 (6 bases). The receptor was derived from a woman in her 70s with acute or convalescent COVID-19. This CDR3 is CASSLTPDYKGEQFF. The CDR3 nucleotides are TGTGCCAGCAGCTTAACCCCGGACTATAAGGGTGAGCAGTTCTTC.